This T cell receptor (beta chain) was sequenced for a study of T cell responses to AZD1222 COVID-19 vaccine. Whole-study findings and limits: Spike as a whole was targeted by vaccine-associated CD4 TCRs, dominant at 160-218 and 743-854.

The CDR3 is 15 residues long. V was pared by 1 base and J by 8 bases, with 7 bases of the junction left unmatched. From germline, CDR1 is LNHDA and CDR2 SQIVND (reference sequence). With regard to this clone: Its matching antigen is unknown.

The protocol was immunoSEQ multiplex PCR, while the TCRdb copy is restricted to in-frame clones and leaves out a portion. The sample contains 90,000 to 150,000 clones, approximately 85% of which appear only once. The chain is built from TRBV19 and TRBJ2-1; 8 nucleotides line up with TRBD1. The input for sequencing was peripheral blood, taken on day 0 of AZD1222 vaccination. The receptor was derived from an adult in good health. The CDR3 here is CASSIAQGAGHEQFF. The CDR3 nucleotides are TGTGCCAGTAGTATAGCGCAGGGGGCTGGACATGAGCAGTTCTTC.